The clone carrying this T cell receptor beta chain has just a few counts. The antigen is undetermined. Sequencing targeted expressed TCRB transcripts, as all isolated RNA had been reverse transcribed. Libraries were prepared by immunoSEQ multiplex PCR; TCRdb keeps only in-frame clonotypes and omits some of them. This table holds over 120,000 clones, less than 15% found once. The source of the sample is a study of beta chain features in type 1 diabetes. The CDR3 is 14 amino acids. Trimming removed 8 bases from V and 8 bases from J; junction bases left unmatched: 11. CDR1 MNHNS and CDR2 SASEGT come from the germline V gene. Study-wide findings and caveats: Significant though moderate, a shortening of TCRB CDR3s appeared in all four CD4+ subsets of Type 1 diabetes patients. PCR might favor shorter templates, but any such skew would affect patients and controls equally.

CD45RO/CCR7/CD25/CD127/CD95/CD27 separated CD4+ naive, central memory, regulatory and stem cell-like memory cells by sorting. The chain couples TRBV6-1 to TRBJ1-4; 7 positions match TRBD1. Source material: central memory CD4+ T cells from blood. This clonotype was obtained from a man younger than 35 with type 1 diabetes. DNA for the CDR3: TGTGCCAGCGTGGGGACAGCCGACGGGGAAAAACTGTTTTTT. Protein: CASVGTADGEKLFF.